This note documents a single T cell receptor (beta chain) sequence. At one of its ends the junction is not consistent with the germline gene, which may arise from a read error. This entry comes from a study of blood T cell repertoires in COVID-19. Across the study: The United States, Italy and Spain provided the acute and convalescent COVID-19 samples. The cDNA or gDNA used as material had been derived from T cells, B-cell-depleted T cells, or PBMCs.

Germline CDR1 is LNHDA and CDR2 is SQIVND (reference sequence). The CDR3 loop spans 15 amino acids. Some clones are missing from TCRdb's copy, which holds only in-frame ones; the method was immunoSEQ multiplex PCR. The sample records fewer than 200,000 clones, 65% to 90% being singletons. The clonotype was recovered from a man aged 45-65 years with active or convalescent COVID-19. The sample taken for sequencing was peripheral blood. The V gene is TRBV19, the J gene TRBJ2-2, with TRBD1 matching 10 bases. The CDR3 nucleotides read TGTGCCAGTAGGATAGACAGGGGGCCAACCGGGGAGCTGTTTTTT. This codes for CASRIDRGPTGELFF.